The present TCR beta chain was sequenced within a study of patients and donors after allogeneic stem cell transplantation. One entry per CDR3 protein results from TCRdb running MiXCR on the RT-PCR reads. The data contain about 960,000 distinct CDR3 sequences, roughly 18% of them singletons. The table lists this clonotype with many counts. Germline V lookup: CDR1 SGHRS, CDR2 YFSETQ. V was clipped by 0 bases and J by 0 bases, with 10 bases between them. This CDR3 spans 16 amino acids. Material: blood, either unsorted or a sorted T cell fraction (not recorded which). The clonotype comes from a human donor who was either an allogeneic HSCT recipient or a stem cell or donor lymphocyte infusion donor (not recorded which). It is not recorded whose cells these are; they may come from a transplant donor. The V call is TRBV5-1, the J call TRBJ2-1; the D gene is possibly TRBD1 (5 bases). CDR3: CASSLETASSYNEQFF. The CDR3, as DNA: TGCGCCAGCAGCTTGGAGACAGCGAGCTCCTACAATGAGCAGTTCTTC.